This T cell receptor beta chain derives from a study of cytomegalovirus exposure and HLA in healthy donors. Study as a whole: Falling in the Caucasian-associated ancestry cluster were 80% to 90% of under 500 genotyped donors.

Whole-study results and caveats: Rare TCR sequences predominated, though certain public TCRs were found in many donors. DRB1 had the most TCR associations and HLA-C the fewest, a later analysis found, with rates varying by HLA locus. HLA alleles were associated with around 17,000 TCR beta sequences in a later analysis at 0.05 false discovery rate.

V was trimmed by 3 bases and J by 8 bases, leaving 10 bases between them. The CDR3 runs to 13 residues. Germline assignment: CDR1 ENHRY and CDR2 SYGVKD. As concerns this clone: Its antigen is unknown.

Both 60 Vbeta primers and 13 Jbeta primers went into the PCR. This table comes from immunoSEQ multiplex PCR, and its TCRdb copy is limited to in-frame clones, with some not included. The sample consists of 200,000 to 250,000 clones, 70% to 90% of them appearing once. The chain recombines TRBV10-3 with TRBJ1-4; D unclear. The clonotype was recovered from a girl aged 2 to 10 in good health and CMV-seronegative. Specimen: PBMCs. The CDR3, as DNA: TGTGCCATCAGTGATTTCGGGAGGGAAAAACTGTTTTTT. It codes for CAISDFGREKLFF.